Listed below are T cell receptor beta chains from one sample, sequenced in a study of T-cell reconstitution after alpha-beta-depleted transplantation in children. MiXCR was run by TCRdb on the PCR reads, yielding one entry per CDR3 protein. Seen here are about 600,000 distinct CDR3 sequences, under 15% observed once, and the top ten hold roughly 2.3%. Material: PBMCs, mostly from graft donor cells, obtained 360 days after TCRalphabeta/CD19-depleted stem cell transplant. The receptors here all came from a male patient between 5 and 17 years old who had a stem cell transplant for acute myeloid leukemia, so the T cells may come from the graft donor. The CDR3 runs from the conserved cysteine through the conserved F or W. A D gene is named only where the DNA matches it firmly. Part of the rows lack a size; the others show once, few, many or a class for expanded clones.

V	D	size	J	DNA	CDR3
TRBV5-1	TRBD2	NA	TRBJ2-5	TGCGCCAGCAGCTTGGAAGGACTAGCGGGAGACGAGACCCAGTACTTC	CASSLEGLAGDETQYF
TRBV5-1	NA	few	TRBJ2-1	TGCGCCAGCCGGCCTCACCCCCGGTCCAATGAGCAGTTCTTC	CASRPHPRSNEQFF
TRBV6-1	NA	many	TRBJ2-5	TGTGCCAGCAGTCGGACTATTGAAGAGACCCAGTACTTC	CASSRTIEETQYF
TRBV5-1	NA	NA	TRBJ1-1	TGCGCCAGCAGCCACAACACTGAAGCTTTCTTT	CASSHNTEAFF
TRBV20-1	NA	NA	TRBJ2-7	TGCAGTGCGCCGACTCCGTCTGGGTATTACGAGCAGTACTTC	CSAPTPSGYYEQYF
TRBV20-1	TRBD2	few	TRBJ2-1	TGCAGTGCTAGGGGGACTAGCGGGATCACATACAATGAGCAGTTCTTC	CSARGTSGITYNEQFF
TRBV2	NA	few	TRBJ2-3	TGTGCCAGCAGTGAAGTAGTGGCGGCATCTACGCAGTATTTT	CASSEVVAASTQYF
TRBV12-3/TRBV12-4	NA	many	TRBJ2-5	TGTGCCAGCAGTTTAGCGTGGGGGGAGACCCAGTACTTC	CASSLAWGETQYF
TRBV25-1	NA	many	TRBJ1-1	TGTGCCAGCAGTGAGAGGTCCGTAGGGGAAGCTTTCTTT	CASSERSVGEAFF
TRBV2	NA	NA	TRBJ2-5	TGTGCCAGCAGCGAGGGGGACTTCCAAGAGACCCAGTACTTC	CASSEGDFQETQYF
TRBV10-3	TRBD2	few	TRBJ2-2	TGTGCCACCTTAGCGGGAGAGGGGACCGGGGAGCTGTTTTTT	CATLAGEGTGELFF
TRBV12-3/TRBV12-4	NA	few	TRBJ1-1	TGTGCCAGCAGTTTCACCGGGACACAAGCTTTCTTT	CASSFTGTQAFF
TRBV7-2	NA	NA	TRBJ2-7	TGTGCCAGCAGCCGAGCTACATCTCGGACTCTCTACGAGCAGTACTTC	CASSRATSRTLYEQYF
TRBV7-9	NA	many	TRBJ2-5	TGTGCCAGCAGCTGGACAGAAGAGACCCAGTACTTC	CASSWTEETQYF
TRBV20-1	TRBD2	many	TRBJ2-1	TGCAGTGCTTTCCCCGGGACTAGTAATGAGCAGTTCTTC	CSAFPGTSNEQFF
TRBV12-3/TRBV12-4	TRBD1	many	TRBJ2-7	TGTGCCAGCGGGCAGGGGGACAGGGCCTACGAGCAGTACTTC	CASGQGDRAYEQYF
TRBV5-5	NA	NA	TRBJ2-5	TGTGCCAGCAGCTTGTTTAAGTCGGTGAGGGAGACCCAGTACTTC	CASSLFKSVRETQYF